This is a list of T cell receptor beta chains from one sample in a study of blood T cell repertoires in COVID-19. Using immunoSEQ multiplex PCR, the repertoire was profiled, and TCRdb retains in-frame clones only, with some absent. This table has about 300,000 clones, more than 80% appearing once. The sequencing sample was made of peripheral blood. These receptors came from a man between 18 and 35 years old who had recovered from COVID-19. CDR3s include the opening cysteine and the closing phenylalanine or tryptophan. A D gene is named only where the DNA matches it firmly. Not every row has a clone size; where given, it reads once, few, many or a size class.

NA | TRBJ1-1 | TRBV6-5 | NA | CASRIDRLNTEAFF | TGTGCCAGCAGAATCGACAGACTGAACACTGAAGCTTTCTTT
NA | TRBJ2-3 | TRBV23-1 | TRBD1 | CASSQSPGTGLETDTQYF | TGCGCCAGCAGTCAAAGTCCCGGGACAGGGTTGGAGACGGATACGCAGTATTTT
NA | TRBJ2-3 | TRBV29-1 | NA | CSVEDQGTSLPDTQYF | TGCAGCGTTGAAGATCAGGGGACGTCACTCCCAGATACGCAGTATTTT
NA | TRBJ2-7 | TRBV3-1/TRBV3-2 | NA | CASSQGGGTVAYEQYF | TGTGCCAGCAGCCAAGGAGGAGGGACGGTAGCCTACGAGCAGTACTTC
NA | TRBJ2-3 | TRBV24-1 | NA | CATSGRDQDYKYF | TGTGCCACCAGTGGCCGAGACCAGGACTATAAGTATTTT
NA | TRBJ1-1 | TRBV7-9 | NA | CASTLEGNTEAFF | TGTGCCAGCACCCTTGAGGGAAACACTGAAGCTTTCTTT
NA | TRBJ2-7 | TRBV7-2 | TRBD1 | CASSFAGGQYEQYF | TGTGCCAGCAGCTTTGCAGGGGGACAGTACGAGCAGTACTTC
NA | TRBJ1-5 | TRBV3-1/TRBV3-2 | NA | CASSQGTGSDQPQHF | TGTGCCAGCAGCCAAGGGACGGGAAGCGACCAGCCCCAGCATTTT
NA | TRBJ1-1 | TRBV9 | TRBD1 | CASSKRTGGDTEAFF | TGTGCCAGCAGCAAGCGGACAGGCGGGGACACTGAAGCTTTCTTT
NA | TRBJ2-6 | TRBV2 | NA | CASSRTGESGANVLTF | TGTGCCAGCAGCAGAACAGGAGAATCTGGGGCCAACGTCCTGACTTTC
NA | TRBJ2-1 | TRBV5-1 | NA | CASSPMPLTNEQFF | TGCGCCAGCAGCCCCATGCCCCTAACCAATGAGCAGTTCTTC
once | TRBJ1-5 | TRBV6-1 | NA | CASSEAVTGYSNQPQHF | TGTGCCAGCAGTGAAGCGGTAACAGGTTATAGCAATCAGCCCCAGCATTTT
NA | TRBJ2-3 | TRBV13 | TRBD2 | CASSLALAGGTDTQYF | TGTGCCAGCAGCTTAGCTCTAGCGGGGGGCACAGATACGCAGTATTTT
once | TRBJ2-1 | TRBV3-1/TRBV3-2 | TRBD1 | CASSLPPGQGLYNEQFF | TGTGCCAGCAGCCTCCCCCCGGGACAGGGGCTCTACAATGAGCAGTTCTTC
NA | TRBJ2-6 | TRBV9 | TRBD2 | CASSVFSGESSGANVLTF | TGTGCCAGCAGCGTCTTTAGCGGGGAAAGCTCTGGGGCCAACGTCCTGACTTTC
NA | TRBJ1-5 | TRBV6-6 | NA | CASSYRLSHQPQHF | TGTGCCAGCAGTTACCGGTTATCACATCAGCCCCAGCATTTT
once | TRBJ1-1 | TRBV30 | NA | CAWTQGWANTEAFF | TGTGCCTGGACTCAGGGATGGGCGAACACTGAAGCTTTCTTT
NA | TRBJ2-3 | TRBV7-2 | NA | CASSFRESTDTQYF | TGTGCCAGCAGCTTTCGAGAAAGCACAGATACGCAGTATTTT
NA | TRBJ1-2 | TRBV12-3/TRBV12-4 | NA | CASSLGGTYGYTF | TGTGCCAGCAGTTTAGGCGGGACGTATGGCTACACCTTC
NA | TRBJ2-2 | TRBV6-4 | NA | CASSGRWNTGELFF | TGTGCCAGCAGTGGTCGGTGGAACACCGGGGAGCTGTTTTTT
once | TRBJ2-2 | TRBV9 | TRBD1 | CASSAWTGNTGELFF | TGTGCCAGCAGCGCCTGGACAGGGAACACCGGGGAGCTGTTTTTT